This T cell receptor (beta chain) was recorded in a study of T cells in Graves' hyperthyroidism and ophthalmopathy (dated by TCRdb to the late 2010s). Concerning the study at large: Peripheral blood samples were taken at initial diagnosis, before any treatment was given. To identify TCR V-J signatures that set the groups apart, the researchers used a discovery cohort of about a hundred patients, made up of roughly 45 with Graves' ophthalmopathy and 57 with stable Graves' hyperthyroidism. An independent validation cohort of around 20 hyperthyroidism patients and about 16 patients who later progressed to ophthalmopathy tested prospective prediction of ophthalmopathy. For training and testing, the approximately 97 patients in the discovery cohort were randomly divided in a 7:3 ratio. In addition, the study compared T-cell repertoires in thyroid tissue and in blood from roughly 6 Graves' hyperthyroidism patients. After sampling, hyperthyroidism patients received methimazole starting at 30 mg daily, and ophthalmopathy patients received high-dose intravenous methylprednisolone. The paper reports TCR Vbeta CDR3 sequencing of 140 or so peripheral blood samples: under 45 ophthalmopathy, around 80 hyperthyroidism and around 17 progressor patients.

About this clonotype: What antigen it recognizes has not been identified. Base-call qualities are not available, and no considerably larger clone is one nucleotide away.

Amplification of TCR beta CDR3 regions was carried out from RNA transcripts. The first round of RT-PCR for the TCR CDR3 was performed with the HTBI primer set and the Qiagen OneStep RT-PCR kit. The libraries were constructed in a second round of multiplex PCR and then size-selected and purified. Paired-end sequencing of the libraries was performed with 100 bp reads on an Illumina HiSeq2000. As for how the authors treated the data: SOAPnuke was used to process the raw data, with reads discarded if the reads contained adapters or uncalled bases, had a mean Phred below 15, or lacked an exact constant-primer or identifier match. High-quality paired reads were merged using COPE v1.2.5, and each unique nucleotide sequence was defined as a clonotype. MiTCR v1.1 was used to align clonotypes to the IMGT TRBV, TRBD and TRBJ reference segments. Only V-J combinations with frequency above 0.0001, covering 99% to 99.2% of repertoires, were analysed. A TCS score was defined as the ratio between F50 (clonal expansion) and ExV (chaos), using BLOSUM62-based TCRdist between CDR3 peptides within each V-J. Welch's t-statistics and random forest reduced roughly 530 V-J features to 13, which were used in a naive Bayes classifier (R e1071). TCRdb redid the processing of the public reads, applying fastp at Q25 and MiXCR, and retained in-frame beta chains. Rows are unified per CDR3 protein, each entry keeping the most common DNA and genes. The V and J calls reflect TCRdb's pipeline rather than the authors' work. The sample has about 300,000 distinct CDR3 sequences on record, roughly an eighth of them singletons. The top ten hold 7.9% of the sample.

Trimming takes 3 bases from V and 3 bases from J, and the germline ends sit 13 bases apart. In the germline V gene (reference sequence), CDR1 corresponds to SGHNT and CDR2 to YYREEE. Including cysteine and phenylalanine, the CDR3 has 16 amino acids. Left in the record is the CDR3 DNA by itself, 48 bases read in frame from the first base. Graves' hyperthyroidism was defined as stable when no progression to ophthalmopathy occurred over 18 months of follow-up. The hyperthyroidism patients were between 18 and 65 years old and newly diagnosed, with a disease duration of less than 2 months. The study excluded patients with uncontrolled infections, other autoimmune diseases, pregnancy or lactation. Diagnoses were established on the basis of clinical symptoms, serum thyroxine and TRAb, thyroid ultrasound, and orbital computed tomography. PBMCs were isolated from 8 to 10 ml of fresh peripheral blood by Ficoll-Paque density gradient centrifugation. Total RNA was extracted with Trizol reagent, and quality was checked on an Agilent 2100 Bioanalyzer.

Study-level results and caveats: In cross-validation, a model built on a 13 V-J signature told ophthalmopathy apart from stable hyperthyroidism with about 90% sensitivity and roughly 82% specificity, and in testing the same model reached 80%/75%. Most expanded thyroid clonotypes (frequency above 0.001) were also detected in blood, suggesting blood repertoires may reflect thyroid immune responses. Sample size was not statistically predetermined, and blinding of investigators to group allocation was not performed. During validation, the model predicted progression to ophthalmopathy a median of about 5.9 months ahead of onset, with around 71% sensitivity and almost 75% specificity.

The TCR comes from a woman aged 40 to 49 with Graves' hyperthyroidism. Sequenced material: blood. The V and J segments used are TRBV5-4 and TRBJ2-6; the D gene is perhaps TRBD2, from 6 matching bases. The DNA sequence is as follows: TGTGCCAGCAGCTCCCAGACGGGACTTGGGGCCAACGTCCTGACTTTC. Its protein reads: CASSSQTGLGANVLTF.